This T cell receptor (beta chain) was identified in a study of cytomegalovirus exposure and HLA in healthy donors listed by TCRdb under 2017. Describing the broader study: An earlier analysis of about 560 of the donors reported over 250 Gb of sequence data and 95 million to 130 million unique TCR beta sequences obtained from roughly 180 million T cells. An early release that covered fewer than 800 HLA-typed donors contained 250 to 350 gigabases of sequencing data and approximately 85 million unique TCR sequences. Of the roughly 410 genotyped donors, 65% to 90% were placed in the genetic ancestry cluster associated with self-reported Caucasian donors. The aim of the study was to test whether cataloging public T cell receptors could identify signatures of past pathogen exposure. The study used immunosequencing to profile the T cell repertoires of 666 subjects and linked those repertoires to cytomegalovirus serostatus. A separate validation cohort of roughly 110 different subjects was used in addition to the approximately 670-subject first cohort. The study combined high-throughput TCR immunosequencing, statistical association of individual TCRs with disease status, and machine learning to predict cytomegalovirus infection status. A later analysis re-analyzed previously published TCR beta repertoires from 666 donors and added high-resolution HLA genotyping to study TCR occurrence patterns. Rather than drawing on any new phenotypic data, the later analysis identified candidate immune exposures from TCR beta sequences and the way those sequences occurred across donors. An earlier analysis of 587 of the donors used high-throughput TCR beta sequencing to judge whether each TCR beta V gene segment behaved as functional or pseudogenic. Donor age, sex, ethnicity and CMV serostatus were compiled alongside the repertoire data. A later genetic analysis took genome-wide SNP genotypes for 398 of the 666 donors and used that subset as a discovery cohort. Every discovery cohort repertoire had been produced on one sequencing platform. Both class I and class II loci were covered by HLA typing, at four-digit resolution. The number of donors typed differed by locus, with roughly 629-640 for A, B, C, DRB1 and DQB1, 522 for DQA1, 600 to 610 for DPA1, and some 440 for DPB1. Four to six DR-DQ haplotypes were handled as single units for association and clustering, since linkage in the cohort was strong. Among roughly 400 genotyped donors of the cohort, an average of around 240,000 unique TCR beta nucleotide sequences were sequenced per donor, approximately 20% of them non-productive.

The cohort consisted of 666 healthy bone marrow donors. Cohort members were all nominally healthy when sampled, although unrecorded immune exposures were likely present. The donor tested CMV seronegative and was one of the 352 seronegative cohort members. Every donor gave a peripheral blood sample, and the peripheral blood mononuclear cells from that sample were used for TCR beta sequencing. The Qiagen DNeasy Blood Extraction Kit was used to extract genomic DNA from the blood cell samples. Comments on this clone: What this receptor recognizes is not known.

The library was produced with the immunoSEQ multiplex PCR assay. For the multiplex PCR, a mixture combining 60 forward primers for TCR Vbeta segments and 13 reverse primers for TCR Jbeta segments was used. The CDR3 region of rearranged TCR beta genes was amplified from genomic DNA by a multiplex PCR assay. Amplified TCR beta libraries were sequenced as 87-base-pair reads on the Illumina HiSeq System. As for how the authors treated the data: A later analysis tallied roughly 80 million unique TCR beta chains across the 666 repertoires, and about 12 million of those chains were shared by two or more donors. A nearest-neighbor algorithm error-corrected the raw reads and collapsed the reads into unique sequences, merging closely related sequences to remove PCR and sequencing errors. Alignment of CDR3 sequences to IMGT reference sequences was used to assign V, D and J gene segments. Each retained sequence needed at least a six-nucleotide match to both a V gene segment and a J gene segment. Rearrangements were classified as productive when the CDR3 lacked stop codons and remained in frame with V and J, and all other rearrangements were classified as non-productive. CDR3 was defined according to IMGT convention as the region running from the second conserved V-encoded cysteine to the conserved J-encoded phenylalanine. The earlier analysis of approximately 500 of the donors excluded sequences that lacked an unambiguous match to a single V gene segment. An earlier analysis of 587 of the donors classified V segments as functional when productive rearrangements were above 56.7% and as segregating when the standard deviation between donors was above 5%. A statistical classification framework was built for diagnosing cytomegalovirus status from the catalog of TCR beta chain sequences. In a later analysis, V and J genes were assigned by comparing TCR nucleotide sequences against IMGT/GENE-DB human TR gene sequences. A later analysis assigned CDR3 sequences and most-parsimonious VDJ recombination scenarios with the TCRdist pipeline. In a later analysis, each TCR beta chain was defined by its CDR3 amino acid sequence together with its V-gene family, and reads lacking a unique V-gene family were excluded. A later analysis removed 500 to 650 highly shared, low-generation-probability nucleotide sequences to deal with suspected cross-contamination and a sequencing artifact. In a later analysis, a clonal expansion index was calculated for each public chain from normalized within-repertoire ranks of inferred template counts. A later analysis computed generation probabilities with a VDJ recombination model fitted to out-of-frame rearrangements, and checked the results against IGoR. Hypergeometric tests were used in a later analysis to score TCR-TCR, TCR-HLA and TCR-CMV co-occurrence, with a repertoire-size bias correction applied to the TCR pairs. False discovery rates were estimated in a later analysis by permuting HLA or CMV assignments 20 times. A later analysis grouped co-occurring TCRs with DBSCAN, adding TCRdist sequence similarity when clustering within HLA-allele-positive subsets. Co-occurrence clustering excluded repertoires with fewer than 30,000 or more than 120,000 public chains, plus five with anomalous nucleotide sharing. Held by TCRdb, this immuneACCESS table contains in-frame sequences only and omits some clones. Under half of the omission traces to an unresolved V gene where checked; the cause of the rest is unknown. That table supplies the V and J calls and clone size; D and trimming were determined from the DNA. The sample's clone listing holds some 130,000 clones. Jointly, the top ten make up 1.5% to 1.9% of the sample.

General conclusions and limits of the study: V-gene and J-gene trimming of TCR beta chains was associated with a missense DCLRE1C variant in a later genetic analysis, and the association was replicated in an independent cohort. In a later analysis, several top co-occurrence clusters were reported to appear linked to parvovirus B19, influenza, CMV and Epstein-Barr virus. A later analysis associated 15,000 to 20,000 TCR beta sequences with specific HLA alleles at a false discovery rate of 0.05. The only immune exposure information available for the cohort was CMV serostatus. A further reported finding was that TCR beta sequences accurately predicted the HLA-A and HLA-B alleles for most subjects in the first cohort. In this cohort, only TCR beta chains were sequenced, and detectable features were limited by the absence of alpha or paired-chain data. Because counts were too low, about 18 rarely observed V segments, including chromosome 9 orphons, were excluded from the earlier analysis of several hundred of the donors. Compared with the approximately 700-donor mean, donors in an Asian-associated ancestry cluster had fewer N-insertions in productive TCRs, according to a later genetic analysis. When HLA alleles, especially DR and DQ, strongly co-occurred, TCR associations were difficult to assign to individual alleles. A cluster of highly shared sequence variants was judged likely to represent a technical artifact of the sequencing pipeline. A later analysis found that HLA-associated TCR beta chains were more clonally expanded and had lower generation probabilities than equally common non-associated chains. According to the authors, the approach could potentially be generalized to other disease states and immunological phenotypes. In vitro tests confirmed that three of the cytomegalovirus-associated TCR beta chains recognize cytomegalovirus antigens. Linkage disequilibrium might explain the correlated functional status among segregating V segments, but an unknown experimental factor could not be excluded. Roughly uniform sequencing depth across donors was assumed in presence/absence analyses, although this assumption may not hold. In an earlier analysis of about 600 of the donors, most TCR beta V segments appeared in productive rearrangements about 87% or about 30% of the time, broadly matching IMGT annotations. Because HLA typing was missing for some donors at each locus, association tests included only the typed subset. A later analysis found that most CMV-associated TCR beta chains appeared HLA-restricted, with HLA associations seemingly driven largely by CMV exposure. In a later analysis, TCR association rates were found to vary across HLA loci, with the most associated TCRs seen for DRB1 alleles and the fewest for HLA-C alleles. Cytomegalovirus status was reported to be diagnosed by the classifier with high specificity and sensitivity in both the original and validation cohorts. Across donors, most TCR sequences were observed very rarely, whereas some public TCRs were present in many individuals. In the study, 164 TCR beta chains were listed as associated with cytomegalovirus.

The TCR originated in a woman between 35 and 50 years old in good health and CMV-seronegative. The specimen sequenced was PBMCs.

The sequence in DNA is TGTGCCAGCAGCAAAGTGTTCAGGACAGGACCCATCTCCTACGAGCAGTACGTC. Its protein is CASSKVFRTGPISYEQYV. The rearrangement joined TRBV21-1 to TRBJ2-7; the DNA was not compared with TRBD1, the D call given in the table. TRBV21-1 is assigned pseudogene status. The CDR3 goes from the cysteine to the valine over 18 residues. The CDR3 DNA has 54 bases and is translated from base 1.